This T cell receptor beta chain was profiled in a study of cytomegalovirus exposure and HLA in healthy donors (TCRdb year 2017). With regard to the full study: An earlier analysis of some 550 of the donors reported 250 to 300 Gb of sequence data and 100 million to 140 million unique TCR beta sequences from some 180 million T cells. About 300 gigabases of sequencing data and about 92 million unique TCR sequences made up an early release that covered 500 to 700 HLA-typed donors. Among the roughly 400 genotyped donors, 81% belonged to the genetic ancestry cluster associated with self-reported Caucasian donors. The study was designed to test whether signatures of past pathogen exposure could be identified by cataloging public T cell receptors. Using immunosequencing, the study profiled T cell repertoires from some 670 subjects and related those repertoires to cytomegalovirus serostatus. A separate validation cohort of roughly 110 different subjects was used in addition to the approximately 640-subject first cohort. The study combined high-throughput TCR immunosequencing, statistical association of individual TCRs with disease status, and machine learning to predict cytomegalovirus infection status. A later analysis re-examined previously published TCR beta repertoires from several hundred donors and added high-resolution HLA genotyping to investigate patterns of TCR occurrence. In the later analysis, no new phenotypic data were used to find candidate immune exposures; instead, reliance was placed on TCR beta sequences and their occurrence across donors. An earlier analysis of about 620 of the donors applied high-throughput TCR beta sequencing to assess whether each TCR beta V gene segment acted as functional or pseudogenic. Donor age, sex, ethnicity and CMV serostatus were compiled alongside the repertoire data. A later genetic analysis used genome-wide SNP genotypes for about 65% of the roughly 670 donors, treating that subset as a discovery cohort. Every repertoire in the discovery cohort had been generated on one and the same sequencing platform. Class I and class II HLA loci were covered by the typing at four-digit resolution. Typing coverage differed by locus: A, B, C, DRB1 and DQB1 were typed in roughly 620-640 donors, DQA1 in about 500, DPA1 in over 600, and DPB1 in just under 490. Roughly 5 DR-DQ haplotypes were handled as single units for association and clustering, since linkage in the cohort was strong. On average, roughly 240,000 unique TCR beta nucleotide sequences were sequenced per donor among several hundred genotyped donors of the cohort, with approximately 18% of those sequences being non-productive.

CDR1 and CDR2 (SGHTA, FQGNSA) derive from the germline V gene. The junction carries 13 bases between V and J, which are trimmed by 4 bases and 4 bases respectively. The CDR3 starts with the cysteine, ends with the phenylalanine, and has 14 residues. Just the 42-base CDR3 DNA is kept, in frame starting at base 1. Results the study describes overall, beyond this receptor: A cluster of highly shared sequence variants was judged likely to be a technical artifact of the sequencing pipeline. When HLA alleles, especially DR and DQ, strongly co-occurred, TCR associations were difficult to assign to individual alleles. According to a later genetic analysis, donors in an Asian-associated ancestry cluster had fewer N-insertions in productive TCRs than the approximately 630-donor mean. A few of the identified cytomegalovirus-associated TCR beta chains were confirmed in vitro to be specific for cytomegalovirus antigens. Presence/absence analyses assumed roughly uniform sequencing depth across donors, an assumption that may not hold. Correlated functional status among segregating V segments might reflect linkage disequilibrium, but an unknown experimental factor could not be ruled out. In a later analysis, TCR association rates were found to vary across HLA loci, with the most associated TCRs seen for DRB1 alleles and the fewest for HLA-C alleles. V-gene and J-gene trimming of TCR beta chains was associated with a missense DCLRE1C variant in a later genetic analysis, and the association was replicated in an independent cohort. According to the authors, the approach could potentially be generalized to other disease states and immunological phenotypes. Across donors, most TCR sequences were observed very rarely, whereas some public TCRs were present in many individuals. Because the 87-base-pair reads could not distinguish some IMGT-functional V segments, including TRBV6-2 and TRBV6-3, those segments were excluded. A further reported finding was that TCR beta sequences accurately predicted the HLA-A and HLA-B alleles for most subjects in the first cohort. Immune exposure information for the cohort was limited to CMV serostatus. At a false discovery rate of 0.05, a later analysis linked around 17,000 TCR beta sequences to specific HLA alleles. Only TCR beta chains were sequenced in this cohort, and the absence of alpha or paired-chain data limited detectable features. Broadly in line with IMGT annotations, most TCR beta V segments showed up in productive rearrangements about 87% or about 30% of the time in an earlier analysis of 450 to 600 of the donors. In a later analysis, HLA-associated TCR beta chains showed more clonal expansion and lower generation probabilities than non-associated chains that were equally common. Most CMV-associated TCR beta chains appeared to be HLA-restricted in a later analysis, and the HLA associations seemed to be driven largely by CMV exposure. According to a later analysis, parvovirus B19, influenza, CMV and Epstein-Barr virus appeared linked to several top co-occurrence clusters. Because HLA typing was unavailable for some donors at each locus, only the typed subset was used in association tests. The study gave a list of under 200 TCR beta chains associated with cytomegalovirus. The classifier was reported to diagnose cytomegalovirus status with high specificity and sensitivity in both the original and validation cohorts. Because counts were too low, seventeen rarely observed V segments, including chromosome 9 orphons, were left out of the earlier analysis of several hundred of the donors.

In the case of this clone: Its antigen is currently not known. Base qualities were left out, and no much larger clone turns up one base away.

The cohort consisted of 600 to 750 healthy bone marrow donors. Cohort members were all nominally healthy when sampled, although unrecorded immune exposures were likely present. The donor tested CMV seronegative and was one of the 352 seronegative cohort members. Each donor provided a peripheral blood sample, and peripheral blood mononuclear cells were used for TCR beta sequencing. Genomic DNA was extracted from the blood cell samples with the Qiagen DNeasy Blood Extraction Kit. The library was made by the immunoSEQ multiplex PCR assay. For the multiplex PCR, a mixture combining 60 forward primers for TCR Vbeta segments and 13 reverse primers for TCR Jbeta segments was used. Amplification of the CDR3 region of rearranged TCR beta genes was performed with a multiplex PCR assay on genomic DNA. On the Illumina HiSeq System, the amplified TCR beta libraries were sequenced as 87-base-pair reads. Under the source paper's analysis protocol: A later analysis tallied tens of millions of unique TCR beta chains across the 700 or so repertoires, and approximately 11 million of those chains were shared by two or more donors. A nearest-neighbor algorithm error-corrected the raw reads and collapsed the reads into unique sequences, merging closely related sequences to remove PCR and sequencing errors. CDR3 sequences were aligned to IMGT reference sequences to assign V, D and J gene segments. Each retained sequence needed at least a six-nucleotide match to both a V gene segment and a J gene segment. Rearrangements were classified as productive when the CDR3 lacked stop codons and remained in frame with V and J, and all other rearrangements were classified as non-productive. CDR3 was defined by IMGT convention, running from the second conserved V-encoded cysteine to the conserved J-encoded phenylalanine. Sequences without an unambiguous match to a single V gene segment were excluded from the earlier analysis of over 500 of the donors. An earlier analysis of fewer than 750 of the donors classified V segments as functional when productive rearrangements were above 56.7% and as segregating when the standard deviation between donors was above 5%. A statistical classification framework was built to diagnose cytomegalovirus status from the catalog of TCR beta chain sequences. V and J gene assignment, in a later analysis, came from comparing TCR nucleotide sequences with IMGT/GENE-DB human TR gene sequences. In a later analysis, CDR3 sequences and most-parsimonious VDJ recombination scenarios were assigned using the TCRdist pipeline. In a later analysis, every TCR beta chain was defined by the combination of its CDR3 amino acid sequence and its V-gene family, and reads without a unique V-gene family were dropped. A later analysis removed 550 to 700 highly shared, low-generation-probability nucleotide sequences to deal with suspected cross-contamination and a sequencing artifact. In a later analysis, a clonal expansion index for each public chain was calculated from normalized within-repertoire ranks of inferred template counts. In a later analysis, generation probabilities were computed using a VDJ recombination model fitted to out-of-frame rearrangements, and the results were checked against IGoR. In a later analysis, hypergeometric tests were used to score TCR-TCR, TCR-HLA and TCR-CMV co-occurrence, with a repertoire-size bias correction applied to TCR pairs. To estimate false discovery rates, a later analysis permuted the HLA or CMV assignments 20 times. In a later analysis, co-occurring TCRs were grouped using DBSCAN, and TCRdist sequence similarity was added for clustering within HLA-allele-positive subsets. For co-occurrence clustering, repertoires with fewer than 30,000 or more than 120,000 public chains were excluded, along with four or five repertoires with anomalous nucleotide sharing. TCRdb carries this immuneACCESS record with in-frame sequences only. Its versions omit some clonotypes, under half of them owing to an unresolved V gene in the studies checked, with the rest unexplained. V and J calls and clone size are copied from that table; D and trimming were computed from the DNA. The sample table contains about 130,000 clones; only one count was recorded for 77% of them. In total, the top ten clones hold roughly 4.2% of the sample.

The clonotype originates from a male donor in good health and CMV-seronegative. Input material: PBMCs. The chain uses TRBV7-2 and TRBJ2-5; tentative D gene TRBD2, with 6 bases matching. The nucleotide sequence is TGTGCCAGCAGCTCCAGAGCGGGCGTAGAGACCCAGTACTTC. Translation gives CASSSRAGVETQYF.